The 29 T cell receptor beta chains given below trace back to one sample, sequenced in a study of shared clonotypes between healthy human individuals. TCRdb's copy holds only in-frame clones and misses some; the assay was immunoSEQ multiplex PCR. Among over 2,000,000 clones listed, about 93% were seen once. Terminally differentiated effector memory CD45RA+ cells were excluded by CCR7 positive selection of CD45RO-negative cells. Material: naive CD8+ T cells from PBMCs. These receptors were obtained from a man aged 18 to 30 in good health. Some clones in this sample may be carry-over from other donors' samples.

J is TRBJ2-5 and V is TRBV10-3, with D tentatively TRBD1 or TRBD2 (5 bases each). The germline V gene encodes CDR1 ENHRY and CDR2 SYGVKD. This CDR3 has 11 residues. Trimming removed 11 bases at V and 4 bases at J, with 11 bases between. CDR3 coding DNA: TGTGCCCCCGGGGCACCAGAGACCCAGTACTTC. The encoded protein is CAPGAPETQYF.

The chain recombines TRBV5-6 with TRBJ2-2, with 9 bases fitting TRBD1. The CDR3 extends over 16 amino acids. CDR1 SGHDT and CDR2 YYEEEE come from the germline V gene. Germline trimming cut 2 bases from V and 6 bases from J; bases unmatched to any gene: 8. CDR3: CASSLPGQGMAGELFF. Here the CDR3 DNA reads TGTGCCAGCAGCTTACCGGGACAGGGTATGGCCGGGGAGCTGTTTTTT.

This chain connects TRBV4-3 to TRBJ2-1; tentatively, D is TRBD1 (5 bases). With 8 bases removed from V and 7 bases from J, the gap between germline ends came to 18 bases. Looked up from germline, CDR1 is LGHNA and CDR2 is YSLEER. CDR3 length equals 14 residues. As DNA, the CDR3 is TGCGCCAGCGCAGCCGTTCAGGGTAGAAATGAGCAGTTCTTC. It codes for CASAAVQGRNEQFF.

The rearrangement links TRBV11-2 to TRBJ1-4, with D perhaps matching TRBD1 (6 bases). The CDR3 covers 15 residues. V lost 1 base and J lost 8, with 14 bases in between. Germline V gives CDR1 SGHAT, CDR2 FQNNGV. The CDR3 DNA follows: TGTGCCAGCAGCTTAGGTGCAGGGGTTGGGGAAAAACTGTTTTTT. Residues: CASSLGAGVGEKLFF.

The V gene is TRBV11-2, the J gene TRBJ2-2; maybe TRBD1 (5 bases). The V end was cut by 5 bases, the J end by 5 bases, with 6 bases between. The CDR3 contains 12 residues. Germline CDR1 and CDR2: SGHAT and FQNNGV. The CDR3 DNA is TGTGCCAGCAGCCCAGGGACCGGGGAGCTGTTTTTT. Its protein is CASSPGTGELFF.

The chain is built from TRBV27 and TRBJ2-7, with 8 bases that match TRBD2. Germline CDR1 is MNHEY and CDR2 is SMNVEV (reference sequence). Losses at the gene ends were 10 bases for V and 0 bases for J; bases not matched to a gene: 5. The CDR3 length is 13 residues. The CDR3 sequence: CATGGESSYEQYF. The DNA for the CDR3 is TGTGCCACCGGGGGGGAAAGCTCCTACGAGCAGTACTTC.

This clone appeared a few times. V gene TRBV7-3 combines with J gene TRBJ2-1, with 9 nucleotides matching TRBD2. Losses at the gene ends were 2 bases for V and 7 bases for J; bases not matched to a gene: 6. From germline, CDR1 is SGHTA and CDR2 FQGTGA. This CDR3 contains 15 residues. The CDR3 sequence is CASSLDSGSGNEQFF. The CDR3 DNA reads as TGTGCCAGCAGCTTAGATAGCGGGAGTGGGAATGAGCAGTTCTTC.

This rearrangement joins TRBV5-1 to TRBJ2-7; the match to TRBD2 covers 14 bases. The CDR3 length is 13 residues. Unmatched junction bases numbered 3, after V lost 8 bases and J lost 5 bases. CDR1 is SGHRS and CDR2 is YFSETQ in the germline V gene. Written as DNA, the CDR3 is TGCGCCAGTGCGGGACTAGCGGGAGACGAGCAGTACTTC. Protein product: CASAGLAGDEQYF.

The V gene is TRBV7-6, the J gene TRBJ2-1; TRBD2 agrees at 7 bases. Germline CDR1 SGHVS, CDR2 FNYEAQ. This CDR3 has 16 residues. Unmatched junction bases numbered 5, after V lost 0 bases and J lost 3 bases. The CDR3, as DNA: TGTGCCAGCAGCTTAGCGCTAGCGGAGGGCTACAATGAGCAGTTCTTC. Translated: CASSLALAEGYNEQFF.

V gene TRBV25-1 combines with J gene TRBJ2-1; D not resolved. The CDR3 is 15 residues long. CDR1 and CDR2 (germline): MGHDK, SYGVNS. V lost 3 bases, J lost 4 bases, and 13 bases lay in between. The CDR3 is CASSDPAGIYNEQFF. The CDR3, as DNA: TGTGCCAGCAGTGACCCCGCAGGAATATACAATGAGCAGTTCTTC.

The rearrangement joins TRBV5-6 to TRBJ2-1; D may correspond to TRBD1 or TRBD2 (5 bases each). Trimming took off 4 bases at V and 15 bases at J, with 26 bases between the two ends. This CDR3 is built from 15 residues. In germline, CDR1 is SGHDT, CDR2 YYEEEE. The CDR3 loop is CASSPGDRLGIFWFF. The CDR3 DNA sequence: TGTGCCAGCAGCCCTGGGGACCGGCTCGGCATCTTTTGGTTCTTC.

The chain combines TRBV11-2 with TRBJ1-1; 8 nucleotides line up with TRBD1. Germline CDR1 reads SGHAT; CDR2 reads FQNNGV. The CDR3 has 15 residues. V was pared by 5 bases and J by 1 base, with 6 bases of the junction left unmatched. CDR3 protein: CASSPQGAWNTEAFF. CDR3 coding DNA: TGTGCCAGCAGCCCCCAGGGGGCGTGGAACACTGAAGCTTTCTTT. The full variable domain, rest sourced from reference TRBV11-2 and TRBJ1-1, is EAGVAQSPRYKIIEKRQSVAFWCNPISGHATLYWYQQILGQGPKLLIQFQNNGVVDDSQLPKDRFSAERLKGVDSTLKIQPAKLEDSAVYLCASSPQGAWNTEAFFGQGTRLTVV.

The genes are TRBV7-6 and TRBJ1-1; no firm D call. CDR3 length equals 14 residues. Germline lookup yields CDR1 SGHVS and CDR2 FNYEAQ. Trimming removed 7 bases at V and 3 bases at J, with 15 bases between. The DNA of the CDR3 is TGTGCCAGCACCCTGAGGAGCGAGGACACTGAAGCTTTCTTT. It is translated as CASTLRSEDTEAFF.

Turning to this clone: Other DNA sequences of this sample code for an identical CDR3. The V gene is TRBV27, the J gene TRBJ2-7, with unresolved D. Looked up from germline, CDR1 is MNHEY and CDR2 is SMNVEV (reference sequence). This CDR3 has 13 residues. Trimming took off 2 bases at V and 1 base at J, with 6 bases between the two ends. The CDR3 is CASSLLESYEQYF. CDR3 nucleotide sequence: TGTGCCAGCAGTTTACTCGAATCCTACGAGCAGTACTTC.

The V gene is TRBV5-4, the J gene TRBJ1-6; D gene ambiguous. Trimming stripped 0 bases from V and 5 bases from J, with 9 bases between. The CDR3 length is 15 residues. The germline V gene has CDR1 SGHNT and CDR2 YYREEE (reference sequence). CDR3 sequence: CASSLVPGDNSPLHF. The CDR3 bases are TGTGCCAGCAGCTTGGTGCCCGGTGATAATTCACCCCTCCACTTT.

V is TRBV4-1 and J is TRBJ1-3; D gene unclear. The V gene's germline CDR1 is MGHRA and CDR2 YSYEKL. Deletions cut 0 bases from V and 0 bases from J, with 12 bases between. This CDR3 contains 17 residues. This chain's CDR3 is CASSQDQLPFSGNTIYF. CDR3 DNA: TGCGCCAGCAGCCAAGATCAGTTGCCGTTCTCTGGAAACACCATATATTTT.

The chain recombines TRBV27 with TRBJ1-5; D remains unclear. The V end lost 5 bases, the J end lost 1 base, and 15 bases lay between the germline ends. CDR1 and CDR2 (germline): MNHEY, SMNVEV (reference sequence). The CDR3 length is 16 residues. The CDR3 region has the DNA TGTGCCAGCAGTCCCCACGACGGCTGGAGCAATCAGCCCCAGCATTTT. Translation: CASSPHDGWSNQPQHF.

This rearrangement joins TRBV29-1 to TRBJ1-2; D is unresolved. The CDR3 length is 13 residues. Germline V CDR1 and CDR2: SQVTM, ANQGSEA. V was trimmed by 2 bases and J by 7 bases, leaving 14 bases between them. The DNA for the CDR3 is TGCAGCGTTGAAAGCCATTATCCCGGTGGCTACACCTTC. Amino acid sequence: CSVESHYPGGYTF.

The rearrangement links TRBV7-9 to TRBJ2-4, with D possibly being TRBD2 (5 bases). CDR3 length: 13 amino acids. Germline CDR1 reads SEHNR; CDR2 reads FQNEAQ (reference sequence). The germline V and J ends were trimmed by 5 bases and 5 bases, with 10 bases remaining between them. The CDR3 DNA sequence: TGTGCCAGCAGCCCGGGAATCCAAAACATTCAGTACTTC. It codes for CASSPGIQNIQYF.

This clone was seen just once. The V and J genes are TRBV19 and TRBJ2-2; TRBD2 matches at 14 bases. CDR1 and CDR2 (germline): LNHDA, SQIVND (reference sequence). This CDR3 comprises 16 residues. Unmatched junction bases numbered 3, after V lost 4 bases and J lost 5 bases. Here the CDR3 DNA reads TGTGCCAGTAGTAGGACTAGCGGGAGGTATACCGGGGAGCTGTTTTTT. Protein: CASSRTSGRYTGELFF. Variable domain in full (rest from reference TRBV19 and TRBJ2-2): DGGITQSPKYLFRKEGQNVTLSCEQNLNHDAMYWYRQDPGQGLRLIYYSQIVNDFQKGDIAEGYSVSREKKESFPLTVTSAQKNPTAFYLCASSRTSGRYTGELFFGEGSRLTVL.

This chain uses TRBV11-3 with TRBJ1-1; D is possibly TRBD1 (5 bases). CDR3 length: 13 residues. CDR1 is SGHNT, CDR2 YENEEA, per germline. Trimming removed 4 bases from V and 4 bases from J, with 10 bases in between. In DNA, the CDR3 is TGTGCCAGCAGCTCCCGTGGGGGCACTGAAGCTTTCTTT. This codes for CASSSRGGTEAFF.

The chain couples TRBV5-1 to TRBJ2-2; 7 nucleotides agree with TRBD1. The germline CDR1 and CDR2 sequences are SGHRS and YFSETQ. The CDR3 runs to 13 residues. Trimming took 4 bases from V and 6 from J; bases not matched to a gene: 3. CDR3 sequence: CASSEDRAGELFF. For the CDR3, the DNA is TGCGCCAGCAGCGAAGACAGGGCCGGGGAGCTGTTTTTT.

This chain connects TRBV27 to TRBJ2-2; TRBD1 matches 8 bases. CDR3 length equals 15 residues. The trim removed 6 bases at V and 1 base at J, leaving 4 bases unmatched. Germline values: CDR1 MNHEY, CDR2 SMNVEV (reference sequence). The CDR3 DNA is TGTGCCAGCAGCACCGGGACAGGGAACACCGGGGAGCTGTTTTTT. Encoded protein: CASSTGTGNTGELFF.

The rearrangement links TRBV7-2 to TRBJ1-3; D unresolved. CDR3 length equals 16 residues. V dropped 1 base and J dropped 0 bases, with 10 bases sitting between them. Germline CDR1 reads SGHTA; CDR2 reads FQGNSA. The CDR3: CASSLGGNPSGNTIYF. CDR3 nucleotide sequence: TGTGCCAGCAGCTTAGGTGGTAACCCCTCTGGAAACACCATATATTTT.

V and J are TRBV6-6 and TRBJ2-3, with D possibly being TRBD1 (6 bases). Germline V CDR1 and CDR2: MNHNY, SVGAGI (reference sequence). V was cut by 5 bases and J by 6 bases, with 18 bases left in between. The length of the CDR3 is 15 residues. Written as DNA, the CDR3 is TGTGCCAGCAGTGACGGGACAAGATACTCGGATACGCAGTATTTT. Translated, it gives CASSDGTRYSDTQYF.

This clone showed up just once. This CDR3 is CASSLGRGAYEQYF. The DNA of the CDR3 is TGTGCCAGCAGCTTAGGCAGGGGGGCGTACGAGCAGTACTTC. The genes are TRBV7-2 and TRBJ2-7, with D possibly matching TRBD1 (7 bases). Between the trimmed V and J ends, which lost 1 base and 4 bases, there was a span of 11 bases. The CDR3 runs to 14 residues. Germline lookup yields CDR1 SGHTA and CDR2 FQGNSA.

This clone appeared a single time. V gene TRBV2 combines with J gene TRBJ1-5, with D possibly matching TRBD1 (5 bases). Between the trimmed V and J ends, which lost 3 bases and 4 bases, there was a span of 10 bases. The CDR3 has 14 residues. Per the germline V gene, CDR1 is SNHLY and CDR2 is FYNNEI. CDR3 sequence (DNA): TGTGCCAGCAGTGACAGGGTCCTAAATCAGCCCCAGCATTTT. Its translation is CASSDRVLNQPQHF. The full variable domain, rest sourced from reference TRBV2 and TRBJ1-5, is EPEVTQTPSHQVTQMGQEVILRCVPISNHLYFYWYRQILGQKVEFLVSFYNNEISEKSEIFDDQFSVERPDGSNFTLKIRSTKLEDSAMYFCASSDRVLNQPQHFGDGTRLSIL.

This sequence joins TRBV6-4 and TRBJ1-1, with D possibly matching TRBD1 (6 bases). Trimming left V 6 bases short and J 10 bases short, with 18 bases between. The CDR3 is 13 amino acids. Germline V gene sequence: CDR1 MRHNA, CDR2 SNTAGT. The CDR3 DNA follows: TGTGCCAGCAGGAAGGACAGTTTTTCGGTAGCTTTCTTT. Translating it yields CASRKDSFSVAFF.

This chain joins TRBV4-3 and TRBJ2-7; 7 bases agree with TRBD2. The CDR3 covers 16 residues. Germline CDR1 is LGHNA and CDR2 is YSLEER. Trimming cost V 0 bases and J 2 bases; bases outside gene matches: 7. CDR3 in DNA: TGCGCCAGCAGCCAAGAAGGGGCGGGAGCCCCCTACGAGCAGTACTTC. As protein: CASSQEGAGAPYEQYF.